This T cell receptor (beta chain) was identified during a study of cytotoxic CD8 clonotypes in ibrutinib-treated CLL. The wider study: Partial response occurred in approximately 24 patients and complete response in 2; at median roughly 74 months, roughly 14 remained remitted and about 12 progressed.

As concerns this clone: Antigen unknown.

Study-wide results and caveats: Stable or contracted on treatment, public clonotypes were also uncommon.

Here immunoSEQ multiplex PCR was the method, and the copy in TCRdb shows in-frame clones only, minus some. The sample consists of 250,000 to 350,000 clones, less than 85% of them appearing once. Germline loops: CDR1 SGHTA, CDR2 FQGTGA. The germline V and J ends were trimmed by 3 bases and 4 bases, with 9 bases remaining between them. The CDR3 covers 13 residues. With cryopreserved PBMCs as the source, roughly 2 micrograms of genomic DNA went to TCR beta libraries. The chain couples TRBV7-3 to TRBJ1-1; D remains unclear. The TCR was taken from a human donor with chronic lymphocytic leukemia. This specimen consisted of PBMCs, obtained at disease progression, from a patient treated with ibrutinib. The CDR3 DNA reads as TGTGCCAGCAGCTTCGGGGAGGGCACTGAAGCTTTCTTT. Its translation: CASSFGEGTEAFF.